This T cell receptor (beta chain) was captured by sequencing in a study of blood T cell repertoires in COVID-19. Study-level background: COVID-19 samples collected from the United States, Italy and Spain covered acute and convalescent phases. PBMCs, B-cell-depleted T cells, or T cells were the source of the cDNA or gDNA that made up the material.

In the source study's methods: From reference gene primer amplification, estimates of nucleated cell counts were derived. The table came from immunoSEQ multiplex PCR; TCRdb's copy has only in-frame clones and leaves some out. V and J calls and clone size are as listed in that table; D and trimming were resolved from the DNA. Among around 300,000 clones listed, approximately 85% were seen once. The germline gives CDR1 GTSNPN, CDR2 SVGIG (reference sequence). Trimming cost V 1 base and J 4 bases, with 10 bases left between them. CDR3 length equals 13 residues. The sample comprised peripheral blood. The sequence was obtained from a human donor in a cohort sampled during active COVID-19. The V call is TRBV30, the J call TRBJ1-1; TRBD1 might be the D (5 bases). The CDR3 bases are TGTGCCTGGAGTGGACAGTTCGGCACTGAAGCTTTCTTT. Translating gives CAWSGQFGTEAFF.